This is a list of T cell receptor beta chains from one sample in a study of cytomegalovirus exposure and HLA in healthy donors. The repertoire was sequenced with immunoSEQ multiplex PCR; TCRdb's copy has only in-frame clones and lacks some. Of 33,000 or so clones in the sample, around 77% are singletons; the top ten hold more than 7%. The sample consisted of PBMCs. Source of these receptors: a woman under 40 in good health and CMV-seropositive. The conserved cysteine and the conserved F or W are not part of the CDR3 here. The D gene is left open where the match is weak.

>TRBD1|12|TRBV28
ASSIGDRAYEQY
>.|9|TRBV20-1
SATAYTEAF
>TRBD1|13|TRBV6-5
ASRKTTGGLYGYT
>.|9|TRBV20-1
SAAPGYEQF
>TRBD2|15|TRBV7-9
ASSLPGSGTVTDTQY
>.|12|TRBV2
ASRGTGVYEKLF
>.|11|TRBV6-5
ASSPGDKYEQY
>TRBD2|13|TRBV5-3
ARRHELAVYNEQF
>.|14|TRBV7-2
ASSFYQQGSKDGYT
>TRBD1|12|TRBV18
ASSSQGQGLGYT
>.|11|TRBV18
ASSPLSSHTQY
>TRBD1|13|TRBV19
ASSNRLTGETEAF
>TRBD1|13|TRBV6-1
ASNQLQGAGYGYT
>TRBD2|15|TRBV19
ASSPRLAHPWRNEQF
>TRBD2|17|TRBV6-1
ASSDAGGLAGGSGETQY
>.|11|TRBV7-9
ASSVARGGEAF
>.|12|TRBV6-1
ASTSSEINTEAF
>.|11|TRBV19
ASSIEIRGYQY
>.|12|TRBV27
ASSLLAPSYEQY
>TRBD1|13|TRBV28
ASSAATGGVAEQY
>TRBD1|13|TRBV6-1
ASTGTGGSNYGYT
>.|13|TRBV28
ASRGRARIQTEAF
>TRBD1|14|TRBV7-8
ASSSTGTGVGNEQF
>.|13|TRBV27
ATSLWGERYNEQF
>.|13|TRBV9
ASSAEAVRTAEQY
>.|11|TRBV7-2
ASSGAAVYEQY
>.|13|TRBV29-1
SVDQMTRVGTEAF
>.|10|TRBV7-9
SSSLSGNEQF
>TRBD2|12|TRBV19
ASSIGGGGKTQY
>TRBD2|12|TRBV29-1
SAEPSGSSDEQF
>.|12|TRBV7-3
ASSSESRNQPQH
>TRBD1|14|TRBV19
ASRRAGTGEDYGYT